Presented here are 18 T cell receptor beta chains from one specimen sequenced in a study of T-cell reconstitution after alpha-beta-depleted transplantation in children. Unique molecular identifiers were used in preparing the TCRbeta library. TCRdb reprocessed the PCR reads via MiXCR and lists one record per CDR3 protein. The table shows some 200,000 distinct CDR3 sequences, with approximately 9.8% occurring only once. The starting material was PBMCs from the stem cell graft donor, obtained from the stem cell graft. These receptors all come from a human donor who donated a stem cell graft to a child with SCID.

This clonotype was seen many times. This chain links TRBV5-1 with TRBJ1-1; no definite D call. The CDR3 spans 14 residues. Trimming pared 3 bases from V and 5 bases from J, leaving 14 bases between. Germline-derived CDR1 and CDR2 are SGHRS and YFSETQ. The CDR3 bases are TGCGCCAGCAGCTCGGAGGGAGTGAGTACTGAAGCTTTCTTT. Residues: CASSSEGVSTEAFF. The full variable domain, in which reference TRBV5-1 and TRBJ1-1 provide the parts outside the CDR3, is KAGVTQTPRYLIKTRGQQVTLSCSPISGHRSVSWYQQTPGQGLQFLFEYFSETQRNKGNFPGRFSGRQFSNSRSEMNVSTLELGDSALYLCASSSEGVSTEAFFGQGTRLTVV.

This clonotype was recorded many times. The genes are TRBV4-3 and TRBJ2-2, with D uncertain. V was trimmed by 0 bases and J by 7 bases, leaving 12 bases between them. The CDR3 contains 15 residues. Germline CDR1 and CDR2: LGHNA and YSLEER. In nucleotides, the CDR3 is TGCGCCAGCAGCCAAGATCACCAGGTCGGCGGGGAGCTGTTTTTT. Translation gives CASSQDHQVGGELFF.

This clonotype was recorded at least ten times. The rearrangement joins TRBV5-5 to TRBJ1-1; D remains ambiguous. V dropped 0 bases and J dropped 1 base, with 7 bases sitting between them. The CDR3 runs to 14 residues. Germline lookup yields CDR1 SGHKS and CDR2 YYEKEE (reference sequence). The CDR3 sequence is CASSLEFSNTEAFF. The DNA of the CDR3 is TGTGCCAGCAGCTTGGAATTCTCGAACACTGAAGCTTTCTTT.

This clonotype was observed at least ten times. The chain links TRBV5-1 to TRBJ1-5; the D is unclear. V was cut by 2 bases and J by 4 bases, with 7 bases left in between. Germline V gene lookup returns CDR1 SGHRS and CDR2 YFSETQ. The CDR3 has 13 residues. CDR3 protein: CASSFDINQPQHF. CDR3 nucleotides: TGCGCCAGCAGCTTCGACATAAATCAGCCCCAGCATTTT.

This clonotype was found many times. In DNA, the CDR3 is TGCAGTGCTAGAGCCCAGGGGCTGGACTCCTATAATTCACCCCTCCACTTT. Translation: CSARAQGLDSYNSPLHF. The chain uses TRBV20-1 and TRBJ1-6; the D gene is possibly TRBD1 (6 bases). The CDR3 is 17 amino acids. The germline V and J ends were trimmed by 1 base and 0 bases, with 13 bases remaining between them. Germline V gene lookup returns CDR1 DFQATT and CDR2 SNEGSKA (reference sequence).

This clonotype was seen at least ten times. The DNA of the CDR3 is TGTGCCAGCAGCTTAGGAGTTGCTAACTATGGCTACACCTTC. This sequence encodes CASSLGVANYGYTF. This chain joins TRBV11-2 and TRBJ1-2; D uncertain. This CDR3 has 14 amino acids. V lost 1 base, J lost 0 bases, and 6 bases lay in between. Germline V gene sequence: CDR1 SGHAT, CDR2 FQNNGV.

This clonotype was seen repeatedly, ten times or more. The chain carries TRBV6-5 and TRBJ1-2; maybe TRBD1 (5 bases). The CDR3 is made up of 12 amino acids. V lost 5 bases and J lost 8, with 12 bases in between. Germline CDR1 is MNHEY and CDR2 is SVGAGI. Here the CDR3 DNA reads TGTGCCAGCAGTCTCTTGGGGACGGGCTACACCTTC. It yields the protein CASSLLGTGYTF.

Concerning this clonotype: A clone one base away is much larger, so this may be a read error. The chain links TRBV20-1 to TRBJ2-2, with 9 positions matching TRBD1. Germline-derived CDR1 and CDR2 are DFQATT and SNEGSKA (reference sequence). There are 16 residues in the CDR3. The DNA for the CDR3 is TGCTGTGCTAGAGATTGGGGACAGGGTAGAGGCGGGGAGCTGTTTTTT. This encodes CCARDWGQGRGGELFF.

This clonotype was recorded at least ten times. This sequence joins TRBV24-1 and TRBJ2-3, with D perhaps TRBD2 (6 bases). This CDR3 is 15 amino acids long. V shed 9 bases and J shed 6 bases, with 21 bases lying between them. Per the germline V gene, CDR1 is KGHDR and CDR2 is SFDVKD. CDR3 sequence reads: CATATLGGGSDTQYF. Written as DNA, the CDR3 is TGTGCCACCGCTACCCTGGGGGGAGGCTCGGATACGCAGTATTTT.

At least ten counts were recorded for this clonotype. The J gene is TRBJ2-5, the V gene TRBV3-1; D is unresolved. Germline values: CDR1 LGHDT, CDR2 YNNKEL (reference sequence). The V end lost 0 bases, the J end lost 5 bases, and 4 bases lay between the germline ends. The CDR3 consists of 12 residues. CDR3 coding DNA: TGTGCCAGCAGCCAAGATTCGGAGACCCAGTACTTC. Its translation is CASSQDSETQYF.

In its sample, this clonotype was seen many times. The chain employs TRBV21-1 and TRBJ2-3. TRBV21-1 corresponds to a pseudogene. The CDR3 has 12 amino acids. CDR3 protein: CASTAVADTQYF. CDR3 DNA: TGTGCCAGCACCGCGGTCGCAGATACGCAGTATTTT.

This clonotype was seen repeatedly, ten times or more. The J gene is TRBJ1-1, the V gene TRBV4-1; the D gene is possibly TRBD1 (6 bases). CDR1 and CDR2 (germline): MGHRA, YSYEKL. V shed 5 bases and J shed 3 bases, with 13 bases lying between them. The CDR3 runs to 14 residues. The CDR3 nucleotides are TGCGCCAGCAGCGTACAGGGTGAGGACACTGAAGCTTTCTTT. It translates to CASSVQGEDTEAFF.

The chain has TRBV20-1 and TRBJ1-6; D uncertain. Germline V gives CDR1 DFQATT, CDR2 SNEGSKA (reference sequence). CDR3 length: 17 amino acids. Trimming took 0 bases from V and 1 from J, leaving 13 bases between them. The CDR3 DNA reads TGCAGTGCTAGAGAGGCTATGTGGGGATCCTATAATTCACCCCTCCACTTT. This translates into CSAREAMWGSYNSPLHF.

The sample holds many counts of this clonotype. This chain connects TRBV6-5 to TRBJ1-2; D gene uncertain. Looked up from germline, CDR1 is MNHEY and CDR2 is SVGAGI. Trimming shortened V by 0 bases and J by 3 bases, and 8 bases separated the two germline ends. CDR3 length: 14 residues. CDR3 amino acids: CASSYSGTDYGYTF. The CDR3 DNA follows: TGTGCCAGCAGTTACTCCGGCACTGACTATGGCTACACCTTC.

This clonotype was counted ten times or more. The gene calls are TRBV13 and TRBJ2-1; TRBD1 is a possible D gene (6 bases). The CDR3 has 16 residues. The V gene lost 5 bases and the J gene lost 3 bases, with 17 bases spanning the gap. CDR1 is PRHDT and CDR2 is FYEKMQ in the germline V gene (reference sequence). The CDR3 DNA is TGTGCCAGCAGCCGCAGGGGACCGAACCTCTACAATGAGCAGTTCTTC. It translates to CASSRRGPNLYNEQFF.

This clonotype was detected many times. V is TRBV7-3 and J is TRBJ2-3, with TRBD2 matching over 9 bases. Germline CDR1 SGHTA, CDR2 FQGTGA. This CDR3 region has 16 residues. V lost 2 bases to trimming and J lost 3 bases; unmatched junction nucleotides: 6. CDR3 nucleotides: TGTGCCAGCAGCTTATTCGGCGGGGGGGTTACAGATACGCAGTATTTT. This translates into CASSLFGGGVTDTQYF. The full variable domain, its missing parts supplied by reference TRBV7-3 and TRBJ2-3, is GAGVSQTPSNKVTEKGKYVELRCDPISGHTALYWYRQSLGQGPEFLIYFQGTGAADDSGLPNDRFFAVRPEGSVSTLKIQRTERGDSAVYLCASSLFGGGVTDTQYFGPGTRLTVL.

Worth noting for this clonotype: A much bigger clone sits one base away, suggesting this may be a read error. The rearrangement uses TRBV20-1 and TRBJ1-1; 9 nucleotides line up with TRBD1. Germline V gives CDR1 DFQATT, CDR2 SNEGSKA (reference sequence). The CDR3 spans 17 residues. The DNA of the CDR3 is TGCTGTGCTAGAGAGGACAGGGGCGGGATGATGGACACTGAAGCTTTCTTT. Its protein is CCAREDRGGMMDTEAFF.

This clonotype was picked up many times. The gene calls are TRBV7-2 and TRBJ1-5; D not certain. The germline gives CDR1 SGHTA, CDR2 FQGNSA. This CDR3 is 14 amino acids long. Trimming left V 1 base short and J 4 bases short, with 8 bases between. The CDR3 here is CASSLVPGNQPQHF. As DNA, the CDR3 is TGTGCCAGCAGCTTAGTACCGGGAAATCAGCCCCAGCATTTT. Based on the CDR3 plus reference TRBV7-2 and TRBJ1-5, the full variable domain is GAGVSQSPSNKVTEKGKDVELRCDPISGHTALYWYRQSLGQGLEFLIYFQGNSAPDKSGLPSDRFSAERTGGSVSTLTIQRTQQEDSAVYLCASSLVPGNQPQHFGDGTRLSIL.